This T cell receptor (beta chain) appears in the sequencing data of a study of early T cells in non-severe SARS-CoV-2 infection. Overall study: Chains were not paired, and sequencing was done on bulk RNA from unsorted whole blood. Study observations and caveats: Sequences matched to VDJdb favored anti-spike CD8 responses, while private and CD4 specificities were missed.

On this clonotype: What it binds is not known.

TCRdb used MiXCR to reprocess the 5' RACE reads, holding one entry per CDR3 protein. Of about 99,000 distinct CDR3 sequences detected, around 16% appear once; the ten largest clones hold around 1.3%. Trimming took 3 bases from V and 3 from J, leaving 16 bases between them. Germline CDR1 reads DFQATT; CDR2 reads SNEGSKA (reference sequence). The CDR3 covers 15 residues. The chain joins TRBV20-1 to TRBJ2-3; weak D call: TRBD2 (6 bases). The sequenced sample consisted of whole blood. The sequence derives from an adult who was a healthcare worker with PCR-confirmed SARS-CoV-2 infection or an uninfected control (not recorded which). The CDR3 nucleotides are TGCAGTGCTAGTTTTTGGGACGGAGGGACAGATACGCAGTATTTT. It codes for CSASFWDGGTDTQYF.